Presented here are 6 T cell receptor beta chains from one specimen sequenced in a study of T cell repertoires in cytomegalovirus infection. These receptors are not linked to any known antigen. From the reads, TCRdb called clonotypes with MiXCR, one entry per CDR3 protein. The sample yields some 560,000 distinct CDR3 sequences, 40% seen once. The sequencing used cultured PBMCs, collected from culture after CMV antigen stimulation. The receptor source for this set is a human donor in good health (CMV status not recorded). Some clones in this sample may be carry-over from other donors' samples.

J is TRBJ1-5 and V is TRBV6-1; D perhaps matches TRBD1 (5 bases). The length of the CDR3 is 17 residues. V gave up 6 bases and J gave up 3 bases, with 21 bases separating them. The germline gives CDR1 MNHNS, CDR2 SASEGT. The CDR3 here is CASSYPEGARHNQPQHF. The DNA of the CDR3 is TGTGCCAGCAGCTACCCTGAAGGGGCCCGGCACAATCAGCCCCAGCATTTT.

In DNA, the CDR3 is TGTGCCAGCAGCTTAGGACAGGGGGCAGGTGAAAAACTGTTTTTT. Its translation: CASSLGQGAGEKLFF. The gene calls are TRBV7-2 and TRBJ1-4; 10 nucleotides match TRBD1. The CDR3 loop spans 15 amino acids. Germline CDR1 SGHTA, CDR2 FQGNSA. After removal of 1 base from V and 7 bases from J, the junction contained 3 bases not matched to a gene.

This clonotype has more than one count but fewer than ten. This chain links TRBV12-3 or TRBV12-4 with TRBJ2-2; D is unresolved. V lost 3 bases and J lost 6, with 5 bases in between. CDR3 length: 12 amino acids. CDR3 region: CASSFRPGELFF. As DNA, the CDR3 is TGTGCCAGCAGTTTTAGACCCGGGGAGCTGTTTTTT.

This chain joins TRBV2 and TRBJ2-5, with 9 bases identical to TRBD1. Germline loops: CDR1 SNHLY, CDR2 FYNNEI. V was pared by 2 bases and J by 6 bases, with 10 bases of the junction left unmatched. The CDR3 sequence is 16 residues long. CDR3 protein: CASSEYLGTGIKTQYF. In DNA, the CDR3 is TGTGCCAGCAGTGAATATTTGGGGACAGGGATAAAGACCCAGTACTTC.

The table lists this clonotype with a few counts. V gene TRBV7-6 combines with J gene TRBJ2-1; D uncertain. The V end lost 4 bases, the J end lost 8 bases, and 15 bases lay between the germline ends. CDR1 is SGHVS and CDR2 is FNYEAQ in the germline V gene. The CDR3 totals 14 residues. CDR3 sequence reads: CASSSREGFYEQFF. Written as DNA, the CDR3 is TGTGCCAGCAGCTCCCGCGAAGGGTTCTATGAGCAGTTCTTC.

The J gene is TRBJ2-1, the V gene TRBV4-3; no clear D. The CDR3 has 15 amino acids. V shed 1 base and J shed 3 bases, with 10 bases lying between them. CDR1 is LGHNA, CDR2 YSLEER, per germline. CDR3 loop: CASSQVASVYNEQFF. The CDR3 coding sequence is TGCGCCAGCAGCCAAGTGGCGTCGGTCTACAATGAGCAGTTCTTC.